This T cell receptor (beta chain) was obtained from a study of control samples from healthy donors and cancer patients. CDR3 size: 13 residues. Germline CDR1 ENHRY, CDR2 SYGVKD. The V gene lost 4 bases and the J gene lost 7 bases, with 11 bases spanning the gap. Data came from immunoSEQ multiplex PCR; TCRdb stores just in-frame clones and leaves some out. The data show over 100,000 clones, about 90% seen once. This clone was seen just once. The chain uses TRBV10-3 and TRBJ1-5; D uncertain. The TCR comes from a woman between 50 and 59 years old in good health. Sample: blood. CDR3 in DNA: TGTGCCATCAGTGGCTACAGCGAACAGCCCCAGCATTTT. It translates to CAISGYSEQPQHF.